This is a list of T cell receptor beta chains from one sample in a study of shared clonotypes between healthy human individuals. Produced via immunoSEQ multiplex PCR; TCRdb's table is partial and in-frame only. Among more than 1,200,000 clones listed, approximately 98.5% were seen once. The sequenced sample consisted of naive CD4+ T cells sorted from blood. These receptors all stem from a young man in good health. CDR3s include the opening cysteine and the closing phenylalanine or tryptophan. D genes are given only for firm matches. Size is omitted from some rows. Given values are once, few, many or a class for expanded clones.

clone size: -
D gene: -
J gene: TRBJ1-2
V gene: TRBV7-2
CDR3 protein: CASSPRRQQYYGYTF
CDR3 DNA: TGTGCCAGCAGCCCTAGGAGGCAACAATACTATGGCTACACCTTC

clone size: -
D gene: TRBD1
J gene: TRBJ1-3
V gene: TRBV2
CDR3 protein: CASGILPGQSISGNTIYF
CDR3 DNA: TGTGCCAGCGGGATATTACCGGGACAGAGCATCTCTGGAAACACCATATATTTT

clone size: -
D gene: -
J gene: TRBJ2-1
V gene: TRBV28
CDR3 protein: CASSPGGLYNEQFF
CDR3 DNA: TGTGCCAGCAGCCCCGGGGGGCTTTACAATGAGCAGTTCTTC

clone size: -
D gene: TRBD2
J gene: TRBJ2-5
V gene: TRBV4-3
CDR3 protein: CASSRATSGSQETQYF
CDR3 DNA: TGCGCCAGCAGCAGAGCCACTAGCGGGAGCCAAGAGACCCAGTACTTC

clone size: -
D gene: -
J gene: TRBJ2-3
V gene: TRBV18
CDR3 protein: CASSPLSAGSTDTQYF
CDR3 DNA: TGTGCCAGCTCACCATTGTCGGCAGGTAGCACAGATACGCAGTATTTT

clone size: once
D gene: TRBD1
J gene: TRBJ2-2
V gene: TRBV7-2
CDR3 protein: CASSPLPGGSGELFF
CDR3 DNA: TGTGCCAGCAGCCCCCTCCCAGGGGGCTCCGGGGAGCTGTTTTTT

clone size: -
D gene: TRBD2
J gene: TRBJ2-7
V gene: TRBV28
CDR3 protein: CASSLSTSGAYEQYF
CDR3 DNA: TGTGCCAGCAGTTTATCAACTAGCGGAGCCTACGAGCAGTACTTC

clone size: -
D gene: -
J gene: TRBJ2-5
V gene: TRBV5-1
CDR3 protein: CASSSQSRRETQYF
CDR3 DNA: TGCGCCAGCAGCTCCCAGTCGAGGAGGGAGACCCAGTACTTC

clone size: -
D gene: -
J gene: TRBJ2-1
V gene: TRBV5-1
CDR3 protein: CASSVAGLVYEQFF
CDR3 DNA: TGCGCCAGCAGCGTTGCGGGGCTGGTTTATGAGCAGTTCTTC

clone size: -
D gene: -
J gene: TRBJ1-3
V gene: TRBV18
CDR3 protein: CASSRQHSAGNTIYF
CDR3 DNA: TGTGCCAGCTCACGACAGCACTCAGCTGGAAACACCATATATTTT

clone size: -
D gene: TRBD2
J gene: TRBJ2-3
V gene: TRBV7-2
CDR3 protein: CASSFGTSGRAWGTDTQYF
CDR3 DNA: TGTGCCAGCAGCTTCGGGACTAGCGGGAGGGCATGGGGCACAGATACGCAGTATTTT

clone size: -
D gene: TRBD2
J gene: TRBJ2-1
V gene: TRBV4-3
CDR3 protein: CASSQSLAGGPLSSYNEQFF
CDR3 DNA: TGCGCCAGCAGCCAATCACTAGCGGGAGGCCCCCTCAGCTCCTACAATGAGCAGTTCTTC

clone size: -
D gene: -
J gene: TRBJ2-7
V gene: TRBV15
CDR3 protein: CATSSVGGTYEQYF
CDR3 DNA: TGTGCCACCAGCAGCGTCGGTGGGACCTACGAGCAGTACTTC

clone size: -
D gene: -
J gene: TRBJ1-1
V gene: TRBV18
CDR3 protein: CASSPLPSGTPTLRDTEAFF
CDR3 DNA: TGTGCCAGCTCACCACTGCCCAGCGGGACCCCAACGTTAAGGGACACTGAAGCTTTCTTT

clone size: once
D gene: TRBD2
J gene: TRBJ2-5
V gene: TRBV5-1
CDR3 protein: CASSTTSGRETQYF
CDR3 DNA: TGCGCCAGCAGCACGACTAGCGGGAGAGAGACCCAGTACTTC

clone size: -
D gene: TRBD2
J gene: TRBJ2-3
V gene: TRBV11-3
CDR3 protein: CASSQGLAGGPTQYF
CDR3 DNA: TGTGCCAGCAGTCAAGGACTAGCGGGAGGGCCGACGCAGTATTTT

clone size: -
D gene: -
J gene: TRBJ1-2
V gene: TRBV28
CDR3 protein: CASSFPIVGTDLYGYTF
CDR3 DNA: TGTGCCAGCAGTTTCCCCATTGTAGGTACAGACCTCTATGGCTACACCTTC

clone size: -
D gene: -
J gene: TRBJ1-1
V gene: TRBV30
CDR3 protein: CAWSDCETGLMNTEAFF
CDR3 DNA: TGTGCCTGGAGTGATTGTGAAACAGGGTTGATGAACACTGAAGCTTTCTTT

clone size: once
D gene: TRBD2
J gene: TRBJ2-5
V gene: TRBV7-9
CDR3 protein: CASSPLAGRGETQYF
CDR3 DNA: TGTGCCAGCAGCCCACTAGCAGGGCGGGGGGAGACCCAGTACTTC

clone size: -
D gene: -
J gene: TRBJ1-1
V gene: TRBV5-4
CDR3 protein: CASSLTRDNTEAFF
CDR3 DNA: TGTGCCAGCAGCTTGACTCGGGATAACACTGAAGCTTTCTTT

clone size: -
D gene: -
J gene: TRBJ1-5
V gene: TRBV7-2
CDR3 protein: CASSLEIGRWNQPQHF
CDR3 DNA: TGTGCCAGCAGCCTGGAAATTGGCAGATGGAATCAGCCCCAGCATTTT

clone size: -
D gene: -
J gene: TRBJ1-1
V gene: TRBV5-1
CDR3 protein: CASSLEADTEAFF
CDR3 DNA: TGCGCCAGCAGCTTGGAGGCAGACACTGAAGCTTTCTTT

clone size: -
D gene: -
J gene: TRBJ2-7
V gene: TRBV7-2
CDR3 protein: CASSPDRGHEQYF
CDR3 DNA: TGTGCCAGCAGCCCGGATCGGGGCCACGAGCAGTACTTC

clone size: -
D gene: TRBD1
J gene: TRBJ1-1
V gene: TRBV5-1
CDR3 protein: CASSFVQGDSEAFF
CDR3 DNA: TGCGCCAGCAGCTTCGTACAGGGGGACAGTGAAGCTTTCTTT

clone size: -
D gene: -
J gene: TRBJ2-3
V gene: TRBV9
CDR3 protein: CASSVALITDTQYF
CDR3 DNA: TGTGCCAGCAGCGTAGCACTGATCACAGATACGCAGTATTTT

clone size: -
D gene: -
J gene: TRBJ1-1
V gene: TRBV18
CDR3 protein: CASSPDSFPPNTEAFF
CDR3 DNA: TGTGCCAGCTCACCGGACAGTTTTCCACCAAACACTGAAGCTTTCTTT

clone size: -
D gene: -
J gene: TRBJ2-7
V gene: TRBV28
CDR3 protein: CASMSGPEQYF
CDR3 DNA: TGTGCCAGCATGAGCGGCCCCGAGCAGTACTTC

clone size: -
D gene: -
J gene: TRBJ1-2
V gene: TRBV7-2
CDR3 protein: CASSLQAANYGYTF
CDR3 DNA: TGTGCCAGCAGCTTACAGGCAGCAAACTATGGCTACACCTTC

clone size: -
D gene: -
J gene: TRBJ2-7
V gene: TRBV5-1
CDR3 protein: CASSLSAGSYEQYF
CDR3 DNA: TGCGCCAGCAGCTTGTCGGCAGGGTCCTACGAGCAGTACTTC

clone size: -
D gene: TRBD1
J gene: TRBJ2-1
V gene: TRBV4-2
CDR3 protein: CASSQAGTASYEQFF
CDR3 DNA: TGTGCCAGCAGCCAGGCCGGGACAGCTTCCTATGAGCAGTTCTTC

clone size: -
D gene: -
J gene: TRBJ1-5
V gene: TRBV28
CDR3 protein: CASTDSRYQPQHF
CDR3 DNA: TGTGCCAGCACGGACAGCCGTTATCAGCCCCAGCATTTT

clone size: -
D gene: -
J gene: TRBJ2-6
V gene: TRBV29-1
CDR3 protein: CSVLAEANVLTF
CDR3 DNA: TGCAGCGTCCTCGCCGAGGCCAACGTCCTGACTTTC

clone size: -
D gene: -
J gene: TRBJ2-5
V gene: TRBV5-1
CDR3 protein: CASTENGQETQYF
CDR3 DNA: TGCGCCAGCACAGAGAACGGTCAAGAGACCCAGTACTTC

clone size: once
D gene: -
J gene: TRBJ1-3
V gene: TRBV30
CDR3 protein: CAWSVSFSTGNTIYF
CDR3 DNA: TGTGCCTGGAGTGTTTCTTTCTCAACTGGAAACACCATATATTTT

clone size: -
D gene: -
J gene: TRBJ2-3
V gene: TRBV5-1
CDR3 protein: CASSFRPSTDTQYF
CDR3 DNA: TGCGCCAGCAGCTTTCGTCCTAGCACAGATACGCAGTATTTT

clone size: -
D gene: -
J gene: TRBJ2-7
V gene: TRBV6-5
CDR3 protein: CASSPPGGSYEQYF
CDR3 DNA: TGTGCCAGCAGCCCCCCAGGTGGGTCCTACGAGCAGTACTTC

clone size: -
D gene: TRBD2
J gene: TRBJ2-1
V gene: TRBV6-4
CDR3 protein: CASSSLGLAGGEQFF
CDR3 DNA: TGTGCCAGCAGTTCCTTGGGACTAGCGGGGGGAGAGCAGTTCTTC

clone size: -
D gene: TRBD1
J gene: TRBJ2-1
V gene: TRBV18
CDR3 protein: CASSSSVSNRGTYNEQFF
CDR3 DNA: TGTGCCAGCTCATCTTCGGTATCTAACAGGGGGACCTACAATGAGCAGTTCTTC

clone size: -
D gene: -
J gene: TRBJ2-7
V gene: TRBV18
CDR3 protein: CASSQGTTYEQYF
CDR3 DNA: TGTGCCAGCTCACAGGGAACAACCTACGAGCAGTACTTC

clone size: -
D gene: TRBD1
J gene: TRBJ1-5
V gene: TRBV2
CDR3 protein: CATGTESNQPQHF
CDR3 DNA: TGTGCCACAGGGACAGAGTCCAATCAGCCCCAGCATTTT

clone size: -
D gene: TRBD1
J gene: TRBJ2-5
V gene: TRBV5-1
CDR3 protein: CASSFGTVNQETQYF
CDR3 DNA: TGCGCCAGCAGCTTCGGGACAGTTAACCAAGAGACCCAGTACTTC

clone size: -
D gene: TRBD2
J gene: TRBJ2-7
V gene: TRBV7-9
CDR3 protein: CASSVPSGGFYEQYF
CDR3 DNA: TGTGCCAGCAGCGTCCCCAGCGGGGGCTTCTACGAGCAGTACTTC

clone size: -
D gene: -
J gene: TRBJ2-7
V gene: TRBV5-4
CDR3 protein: CASSIDPDSTYEQYF
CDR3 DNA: TGTGCCAGCAGCATTGACCCGGACAGCACCTACGAGCAGTACTTC

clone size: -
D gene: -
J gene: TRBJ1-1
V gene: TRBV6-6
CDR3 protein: CASSYGQGRTEAFF
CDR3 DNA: TGTGCCAGCAGTTACGGGCAGGGTCGGACTGAAGCTTTCTTT

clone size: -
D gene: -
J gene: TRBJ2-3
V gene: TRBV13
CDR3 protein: CASSTSPNTQYF
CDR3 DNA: TGTGCCAGCAGCACCTCTCCCAATACGCAGTATTTT

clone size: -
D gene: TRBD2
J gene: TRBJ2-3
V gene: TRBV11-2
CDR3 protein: CASSLEPLILAGGPGDTQYF
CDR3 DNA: TGTGCCAGCAGCTTAGAGCCCCTGATCCTAGCGGGAGGGCCGGGAGATACGCAGTATTTT

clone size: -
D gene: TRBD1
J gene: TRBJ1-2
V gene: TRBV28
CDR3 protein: CASSLVWPGPGTDNYGYTF
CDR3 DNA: TGTGCCAGCAGTTTAGTTTGGCCGGGCCCCGGGACAGACAACTATGGCTACACCTTC

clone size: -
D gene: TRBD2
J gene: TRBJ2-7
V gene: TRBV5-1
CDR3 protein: CASSLSFSGSGEQYF
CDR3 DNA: TGCGCCAGCAGCCTATCCTTTAGCGGGAGCGGCGAGCAGTACTTC

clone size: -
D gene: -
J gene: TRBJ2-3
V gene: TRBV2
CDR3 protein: CASSFGTSQDTQYF
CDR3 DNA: TGTGCCAGCAGCTTCGGGACGTCACAAGATACGCAGTATTTT